A selection of T cell receptor beta chains follows, all from one sample in a study of OX40 agonist ivuxolimab in advanced cancers. Sequenced by immunoSEQ multiplex PCR; TCRdb stores in-frame clones only, minus some. Of more than 55,000 clones detected, around 90% appear once; the ten largest clones hold 0.61%. The starting material was CD4+ or CD8+ T cells sorted from blood, obtained in a trial of the OX40 agonist ivuxolimab. The receptors originated from an adult with an advanced solid tumor such as melanoma, head and neck, liver or kidney cancer. CDR3s include the opening cysteine and the closing phenylalanine or tryptophan. D genes are given only for firm matches. The size of a clone is reported for some rows only, either as once, few or many, or as a class for expanded clones.

abundance	j_gene	len	d_gene	v_gene	CDR3aa	CDR3nt
-	TRBJ2-6	15	-	TRBV30	CAWSLGKAGANVLTF	TGTGCCTGGAGTTTAGGAAAAGCTGGGGCCAACGTCCTGACTTTC
-	TRBJ2-1	14	TRBD2	TRBV6-1	CASSESGSYNEQFF	TGTGCCAGCAGTGAAAGCGGGAGCTACAATGAGCAGTTCTTC
-	TRBJ2-5	13	TRBD1	TRBV2	CASSGAGGQTQYF	TGTGCCAGCAGTGGCGCAGGGGGTCAGACCCAGTACTTC
-	TRBJ1-3	15	-	TRBV9	CASSAGGPLGNTIYF	TGTGCCAGCAGCGCCGGAGGACCGTTAGGAAACACCATATATTTT
few	TRBJ2-1	15	-	TRBV5-5	CASSPDSNPTNEQFF	TGTGCCAGCAGCCCGGACAGTAATCCCACTAATGAGCAGTTCTTC
-	TRBJ2-1	13	-	TRBV7-9	CASSLARETEQFF	TGTGCCAGCAGCTTAGCGAGGGAGACCGAGCAGTTCTTC
-	TRBJ2-7	17	TRBD2	TRBV6-1	CASSEGLAGFGRYEQYF	TGTGCCAGCAGTGAAGGACTAGCGGGATTCGGTCGGTACGAGCAGTACTTC
-	TRBJ1-4	13	-	TRBV29-1	CSVEGSANEKLFF	TGCAGCGTTGAGGGGTCGGCTAATGAAAAACTGTTTTTT
-	TRBJ2-5	14	-	TRBV2	CASSPGTTTETQYF	TGTGCCAGCAGCCCCGGGACAACCACAGAGACCCAGTACTTC
-	TRBJ2-2	16	TRBD1	TRBV30	CAWGGTRTGGGGELFF	TGTGCCTGGGGTGGAACACGGACAGGGGGCGGCGGGGAGCTGTTTTTT
-	TRBJ2-7	14	TRBD1	TRBV5-6	CASSLVGRGHEQYF	TGTGCCAGCAGCTTGGTGGGCAGGGGGCACGAGCAGTACTTC
-	TRBJ1-5	16	-	TRBV28	CASSSPRRARNQPQHF	TGTGCCAGCAGTTCACCCCGGAGGGCCCGCAATCAGCCCCAGCATTTT
-	TRBJ2-1	13	-	TRBV2	CASSEDNNNEQFF	TGTGCCAGCAGTGAGGACAACAACAATGAGCAGTTCTTC
-	TRBJ1-1	12	-	TRBV14	CASSPQNTEAFF	TGTGCCAGCAGCCCACAAAACACTGAAGCTTTCTTT
-	TRBJ2-1	13	-	TRBV2	CASKLAEYNEQFF	TGTGCCAGCAAGCTAGCTGAGTACAATGAGCAGTTCTTC
-	TRBJ2-7	11	-	TRBV20-1	CSASTQPGQYF	TGCAGTGCTAGTACCCAACCCGGGCAGTACTTC
-	TRBJ2-7	14	-	TRBV5-1	CASSFRGSPYEQYF	TGCGCCAGCAGCTTTCGCGGTTCGCCCTACGAGCAGTACTTC
once	TRBJ2-7	14	TRBD1	TRBV29-1	CSAQAGAGGNEQYF	TGCAGCGCCCAGGCCGGGGCAGGGGGCAACGAGCAGTACTTC
-	TRBJ2-7	15	TRBD2	TRBV2	CASRGLAGGPHEQYF	TGTGCCAGCAGAGGACTAGCGGGAGGGCCCCACGAGCAGTACTTC
-	TRBJ2-3	13	-	TRBV19	CASSSLGADTQYF	TGTGCCAGTAGTAGCCTGGGGGCAGATACGCAGTATTTT
-	TRBJ2-1	13	-	TRBV10-2	CASSVNTYNEQFF	TGCGCCAGCAGTGTGAACACCTACAATGAGCAGTTCTTC
-	TRBJ2-7	14	TRBD1	TRBV19	CASSSGTASYEQYF	TGTGCCAGTAGCTCCGGGACAGCATCCTACGAGCAGTACTTC
once	TRBJ1-5	13	-	TRBV19	CASAQAVNQPQHF	TGTGCCAGTGCCCAGGCAGTCAATCAGCCCCAGCATTTT
-	TRBJ2-1	13	-	TRBV30	CAWSFVRGNEQFF	TGTGCCTGGAGTTTCGTTAGAGGGAATGAGCAGTTCTTC
-	TRBJ2-1	14	-	TRBV19	CASSGARLSNEQFF	TGTGCCAGTAGCGGGGCTAGATTAAGCAATGAGCAGTTCTTC
-	TRBJ2-5	14	-	TRBV30	CAWSRGREVETQYF	TGTGCCTGGAGTCGTGGCAGGGAGGTTGAGACCCAGTACTTC
-	TRBJ1-1	17	-	TRBV5-6	CASSPGTPLLMNTEAFF	TGTGCCAGCAGCCCAGGGACACCTCTCTTAATGAACACTGAAGCTTTCTTT
-	TRBJ2-7	15	TRBD2	TRBV5-6	CASSLVVAGAYEQYF	TGTGCCAGCAGCTTGGTAGTAGCGGGCGCCTACGAGCAGTACTTC
-	TRBJ2-1	14	-	TRBV9	CASSGGPAVNEQFF	TGTGCCAGCAGCGGGGGGCCTGCCGTCAATGAGCAGTTCTTC
-	TRBJ2-1	12	-	TRBV7-9	CASSRDWNEQFF	TGTGCCAGCAGCCGAGATTGGAATGAGCAGTTCTTC
-	TRBJ2-7	14	-	TRBV10-2	CASSVQGRIGEQYF	TGCGCCAGCAGTGTACAGGGAAGAATAGGCGAGCAGTACTTC
-	TRBJ2-2	12	-	TRBV29-1	CSVGGGHGELFF	TGCAGCGTTGGAGGGGGTCACGGGGAGCTGTTTTTT
-	TRBJ2-7	15	-	TRBV5-1	CASSLGVRAVDGQYF	TGCGCCAGCAGCTTGGGAGTCAGGGCGGTAGACGGGCAGTACTTC
-	TRBJ2-1	13	TRBD2	TRBV11-3	CASSFELAGEQFF	TGTGCCAGCAGCTTCGAACTAGCGGGGGAGCAGTTCTTC
-	TRBJ2-1	14	-	TRBV30	CACRTDQTLNEQFF	TGTGCCTGTCGGACGGACCAGACTTTAAATGAGCAGTTCTTC
-	TRBJ1-1	14	-	TRBV21-1	CASSKTRGDTEAFF	TGTGCCAGCAGCAAAACAAGGGGAGACACTGAAGCTTTCTTT
-	TRBJ2-7	11	-	TRBV6-6	CASSNNYEQYF	TGTGCCAGCAGTAACAACTACGAGCAGTACTTC
-	TRBJ2-7	17	TRBD1	TRBV6-1	CASSENDGTGSSYEQYF	TGTGCCAGCAGTGAGAACGACGGGACAGGGAGCTCCTACGAGCAGTACTTC
-	TRBJ2-1	14	TRBD2	TRBV28	CASKPGLAGAEQFF	TGTGCCAGCAAGCCGGGACTAGCGGGAGCCGAGCAGTTCTTC
-	TRBJ1-1	14	-	TRBV2	CASSQGHLNTEAFF	TGTGCCAGCAGTCAGGGACACCTGAACACTGAAGCTTTCTTT
once	TRBJ1-4	15	TRBD1	TRBV4-1	CASSRTGTANEKLFF	TGCGCCAGCAGCCGAACCGGGACAGCTAATGAAAAACTGTTTTTT
-	TRBJ2-7	14	-	TRBV27	CASRTPGLQYEQYF	TGTGCCAGCAGAACACCGGGACTCCAATACGAGCAGTACTTC
-	TRBJ1-1	15	TRBD1	TRBV19	CASSIGGTGRTEAFF	TGTGCCAGTAGTATAGGCGGGACAGGGAGGACTGAAGCTTTCTTT